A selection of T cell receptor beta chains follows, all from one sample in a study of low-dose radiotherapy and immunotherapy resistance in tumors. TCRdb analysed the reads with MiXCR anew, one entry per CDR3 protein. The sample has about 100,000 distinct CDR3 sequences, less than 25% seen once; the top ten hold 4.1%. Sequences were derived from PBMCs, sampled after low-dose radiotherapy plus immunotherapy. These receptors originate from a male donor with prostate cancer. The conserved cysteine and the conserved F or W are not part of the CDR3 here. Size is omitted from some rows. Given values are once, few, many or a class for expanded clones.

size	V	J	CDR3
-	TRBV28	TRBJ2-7	ASSSPPRAYEQY
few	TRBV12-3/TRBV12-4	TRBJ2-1	ASRQQGGINEQF
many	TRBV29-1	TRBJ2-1	SAQTGASGGVYNEQF
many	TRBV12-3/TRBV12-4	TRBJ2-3	ASRADLAGVSTDTQY
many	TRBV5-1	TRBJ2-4	ASSLGLKVGIQY
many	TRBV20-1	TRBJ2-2	SARDRAWESGELF
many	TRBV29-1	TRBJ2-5	SVATESETQY
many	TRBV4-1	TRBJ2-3	ASSQPRGSTDTQY
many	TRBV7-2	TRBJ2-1	ASSSLAGGGNEQF
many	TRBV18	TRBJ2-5	ASSDTQETQY
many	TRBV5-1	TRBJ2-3	ASPKSSEEDTQY
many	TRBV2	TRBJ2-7	ASRPGTGSYEQY
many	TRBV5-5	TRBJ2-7	ASSPGLRAGVGEQY
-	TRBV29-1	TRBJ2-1	STGQNEQF
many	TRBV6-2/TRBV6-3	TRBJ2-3	ASSPGRTTDTQY
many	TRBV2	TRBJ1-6	ASSNGQGKASPLH
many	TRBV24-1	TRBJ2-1	AIGQGHDDEQF
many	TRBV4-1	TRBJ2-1	ASSQGWGARNEQF
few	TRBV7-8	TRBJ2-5	ASSLGSPSMVETQY
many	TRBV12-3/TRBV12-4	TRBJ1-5	ASRPTGGHQPQH
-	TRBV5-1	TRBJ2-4	ASSLQGANIQY
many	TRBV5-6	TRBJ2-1	ASSLGQGANNEQF
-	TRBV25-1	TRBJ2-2	ASSEGSGASGELF
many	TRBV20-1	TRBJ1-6	SARDRLSSYNSPLH
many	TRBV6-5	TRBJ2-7	ASSGTVKYEQY
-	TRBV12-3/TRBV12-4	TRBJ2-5	ASRTTQETQY
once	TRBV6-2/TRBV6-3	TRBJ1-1	ASSFNWAEAF
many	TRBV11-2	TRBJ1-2	ASSTITGGQGYT
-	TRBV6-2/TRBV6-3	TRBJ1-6	ASSERGRGHSPLH
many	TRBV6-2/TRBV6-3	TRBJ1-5	ATKGGSARYQPQH
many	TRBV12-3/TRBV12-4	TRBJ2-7	ASKPGPPNGEQY
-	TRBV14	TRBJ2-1	ASSRGQTSWQF
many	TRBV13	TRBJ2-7	ASSPHRRRGYEQY
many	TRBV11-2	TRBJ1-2	ASSLDRD
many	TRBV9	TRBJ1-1	ASSVGWNTEAF
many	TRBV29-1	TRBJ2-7	SVELAGASSYEQY
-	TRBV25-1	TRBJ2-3	ASSPGISSTDTQY
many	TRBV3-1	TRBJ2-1	ASSQGHLGYEQF
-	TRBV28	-	ASSSSGQGETQY
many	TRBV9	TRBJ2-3	ASSVDPPSGGPTDTQY
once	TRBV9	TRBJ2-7	ASSVDRVPNYEQY
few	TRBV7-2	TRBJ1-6	ASSPPGWNSPLH
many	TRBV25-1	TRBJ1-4	ASSEDRDSKNEKLF
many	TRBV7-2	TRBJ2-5	ASSISLAGAEETQY
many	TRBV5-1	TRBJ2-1	ASSPGQGSEQF
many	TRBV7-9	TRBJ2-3	ASSRERTQY
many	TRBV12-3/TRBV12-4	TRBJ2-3	ASRGQVTDTQY